This T cell receptor (beta chain) came from a study of blood T cell repertoires in COVID-19. In the study overall: The analysed material was cDNA or gDNA that came from T cells, B-cell-depleted T cells, or PBMCs.

Original processing methods: Reference gene primer amplification in the assay estimated nucleated cell counts. TCRdb's copy holds only in-frame clones and misses some; the assay was immunoSEQ multiplex PCR. V, J and clone size are taken as reported in that table, and D and trimming were inferred from the DNA itself. The repertoire includes about 89,000 clones, approximately 80% of them detected once, and around 21% sits in the top ten. The source material was peripheral blood. The TCR comes from a woman of 80 years or more with acute or convalescent COVID-19.

In DNA, the CDR3 is TGTGCCTGGAGTGTTAACCGGCGGTCCTACGAGCAGTACTTC. Translation gives CAWSVNRRSYEQYF. This rearrangement joins TRBV30 to TRBJ2-7; D gene ambiguous. Germline lookup yields CDR1 GTSNPN and CDR2 SVGIG (reference sequence). The V and J ends lost 0 bases and 1 base respectively, with 10 bases between them. CDR3 length equals 14 residues.